The 21 T cell receptor beta chains below come from one sample, sequenced in a study of Ad26.COV2.S vaccination and SARS-CoV-2 variants. Indicated treatment: around 19 received Ad26.COV2.S at low or high dose, single or two shots; 5 received placebo; per-sample allocation not given. On day 63 after the first injection, vaccine and placebo recipients gave samples. The method was immunoSEQ multiplex PCR; TCRdb's version includes in-frame clones alone and lacks a portion of them. The sample includes about 380,000 clones, roughly 85% of them seen just once. Material: peripheral blood, obtained in a trial of Ad26.COV2.S vaccine versus placebo. Receptors were obtained from a person aged 18-65 years who received the Ad26.COV2.S COVID-19 vaccine or a placebo.

This chain connects TRBV5-5 to TRBJ2-7; D tentatively fits TRBD1 or TRBD2 (6 bases each). The CDR3 has 13 amino acids. V gave up 5 bases and J gave up 5 bases, with 14 bases separating them. Germline values: CDR1 SGHKS, CDR2 YYEKEE (reference sequence). CDR3 nucleotides: TGTGCCAGCAGGACCGTAGGGGGGAACGAGCAGTACTTC. Its protein is CASRTVGGNEQYF. Variable domain in full (rest from reference TRBV5-5 and TRBJ2-7): DAGVTQSPTHLIKTRGQQVTLRCSPISGHKSVSWYQQVLGQGPQFIFQYYEKEERGRGNFPDRFSARQFPNYSSELNVNALLLGDSALYLCASRTVGGNEQYFGPGTRLTVT.

This clone was detected only once. V usage is TRBV4-1 and J usage is TRBJ2-7; tentatively, D is TRBD1 (6 bases). The ends were cut back, 1 base at V and 2 bases at J, with 18 bases in the middle. The CDR3 has 17 residues. Germline CDR1 MGHRA, CDR2 YSYEKL. The chain's CDR3 is CASSQVEQGKRTYEQYF. The CDR3 coding sequence is TGCGCCAGCAGCCAAGTTGAACAGGGCAAAAGGACCTACGAGCAGTACTTC.

The chain couples TRBV18 to TRBJ2-2; no reliable D call. Germline V gene sequence: CDR1 KGHSH, CDR2 LQKENI. V was cut by 0 bases and J by 2 bases, with 7 bases left in between. CDR3 length: 15 residues. CDR3 nucleotide sequence: TGTGCCAGCTCACCACCTAACTCAAACACCGGGGAGCTGTTTTTT. Translating gives CASSPPNSNTGELFF.

This clone was recorded once. This chain's CDR3 is CASSPLQGSEAFF. For the CDR3, the DNA is TGTGCCAGCAGCCCGTTACAGGGCTCTGAAGCTTTCTTT. J is TRBJ1-1 and V is TRBV7-9, with D possibly being TRBD1 (6 bases). Per the germline V gene, CDR1 is SEHNR and CDR2 is FQNEAQ (reference sequence). V was pared by 5 bases and J by 6 bases, with 13 bases between. This CDR3 region has 13 residues.

The chain is built from TRBV30 and TRBJ2-3; no clear D gene. Germline V gene lookup returns CDR1 GTSNPN and CDR2 SVGIG (reference sequence). The germline V and J ends were trimmed by 0 bases and 5 bases, with 9 bases remaining between them. The CDR3 is 13 residues long. The CDR3 sequence: CAWSVPSGDTQYF. For the CDR3, the DNA is TGTGCCTGGAGTGTACCCTCTGGAGATACGCAGTATTTT.

The J gene is TRBJ2-3, the V gene TRBV2, with TRBD2 as a possible D gene (6 bases). The CDR3 consists of 14 residues. Germline CDR1 SNHLY, CDR2 FYNNEI. The germline V and J ends were trimmed by 4 bases and 8 bases, with 16 bases remaining between them. CDR3 amino acids: CASSAQLALVTQYF. In nucleotides, the CDR3 is TGTGCCAGCAGTGCGCAACTAGCTCTCGTTACGCAGTATTTT.

The rearrangement joins TRBV5-1 to TRBJ2-3; 11 bases fit TRBD1. The germline V gene encodes CDR1 SGHRS and CDR2 YFSETQ. V gave up 4 bases and J gave up 2 bases; unmatched junction bases: 9. The CDR3 spans 17 residues. The CDR3 is CASSRGWTGGYTDTQYF. In DNA, the CDR3 is TGCGCCAGCAGCCGGGGATGGACAGGGGGCTACACAGATACGCAGTATTTT.

This clone appeared a single time. The CDR3 reads CASSLSWVSGELFF. DNA for the CDR3: TGTGCCAGCAGCCTAAGCTGGGTATCCGGGGAGCTGTTTTTT. The chain couples TRBV7-2 to TRBJ2-2; D gene ambiguous. The germline gives CDR1 SGHTA, CDR2 FQGNSA. With 5 bases removed from V and 6 bases from J, the gap between germline ends came to 13 bases. This CDR3 is 14 amino acids long. Full variable domain (missing parts from reference TRBV7-2 and TRBJ2-2): GAGVSQSPSNKVTEKGKDVELRCDPISGHTALYWYRQSLGQGLEFLIYFQGNSAPDKSGLPSDRFSAERTGGSVSTLTIQRTQQEDSAVYLCASSLSWVSGELFFGEGSRLTVL.

This clone was recorded only once. The chain links TRBV19 to TRBJ1-5; TRBD1 is a possible D gene (5 bases). Deletions cut 10 bases from V and 7 bases from J, with 20 bases between. The CDR3 length is 14 residues. CDR1 and CDR2 (germline): LNHDA, SQIVND (reference sequence). CDR3 nucleotide sequence: TGTGCCACCAGGGACCTCCTCAGAGGACAGCCCCAGCATTTT. This codes for CATRDLLRGQPQHF.

V and J are TRBV18 and TRBJ2-7, with 7 bases identical to TRBD1. Unmatched junction bases numbered 8, after V lost 3 bases and J lost 3 bases. Germline assignment: CDR1 KGHSH and CDR2 LQKENI. This CDR3 has 15 residues. DNA for the CDR3: TGTGCCAGCTCACCCGGATGGGACAGCAACTACGAGCAGTACTTC. This translates into CASSPGWDSNYEQYF.

The chain links TRBV18 to TRBJ2-7; D is ambiguous. CDR1 is KGHSH and CDR2 is LQKENI in the germline V gene. The CDR3 is 13 amino acids. V shed 6 bases and J shed 5 bases, with 14 bases lying between them. The CDR3 sequence is CASSSRSENEQYF. DNA for the CDR3: TGTGCCAGCTCCTCAAGGTCCGAGAACGAGCAGTACTTC.

The chain uses TRBV3-1 (or the pseudogene TRBV3-2) and TRBJ1-2; D is perhaps TRBD1 (5 bases). This CDR3 is built from 15 residues. Germline CDR1 and CDR2: LGHDT and YNNKEL (reference sequence). Trimming stripped 4 bases from V and 7 bases from J, with 19 bases between. CDR3 nucleotides: TGTGCCAGCAGCCTAGGGACCGCCGTTGAGGTTGGCTACACCTTC. Translation: CASSLGTAVEVGYTF.

For the CDR3, the DNA is TGTGCCAGCAGCTTAGAAGGGGTGAGGGGTCGGCAGACCCAGTACTTC. Encoded protein: CASSLEGVRGRQTQYF. This chain uses TRBV11-3 with TRBJ2-5, with D perhaps TRBD1 or TRBD2 (5 bases each). V was trimmed by 0 bases and J by 6 bases, leaving 17 bases between them. CDR1 is SGHNT, CDR2 YENEEA, per germline. The CDR3 is 16 amino acids.

The V gene is TRBV4-2, the J gene TRBJ2-3; D may be TRBD1 or TRBD2 (5 bases each). The CDR3 is 14 residues long. The V end lost 0 bases, the J end lost 6 bases, and 10 bases lay between the germline ends. Germline V CDR1 and CDR2: LGHNA, YNFKEQ. CDR3 loop: CASSQDLGADTQYF. In DNA, the CDR3 is TGTGCCAGCAGCCAAGATCTCGGGGCGGATACGCAGTATTTT.

The chain recombines TRBV11-2 with TRBJ1-3; D gene uncertain. Trimming removed 2 bases from V and 4 bases from J, with 12 bases in between. The germline V gene has CDR1 SGHAT and CDR2 FQNNGV. The CDR3 contains 15 residues. CDR3: CASSLQWAGGNTIYF. CDR3 sequence (DNA): TGTGCCAGCAGCTTACAGTGGGCCGGGGGAAACACCATATATTTT.

With respect to this clone: Other DNA sequences of this sample code for an identical CDR3. The chain links TRBV5-1 to TRBJ2-3; possible D gene TRBD1, 6 bases. The CDR3 spans 15 residues. The V gene lost 0 bases and the J gene lost 2 bases, with 10 bases spanning the gap. Germline-derived CDR1 and CDR2 are SGHRS and YFSETQ. The CDR3 bases are TGCGCCAGCAGCTTGGGAGGGGGTAACACAGATACGCAGTATTTT. Translated, it gives CASSLGGGNTDTQYF.

The CDR3 nucleotides read TGTGCCAGCAGTTACTCGGGTCTAGGGGATGGCTACACCTTC. Translated: CASSYSGLGDGYTF. The rearrangement uses TRBV6-5 and TRBJ1-2; maybe TRBD1 (5 bases). There are 14 residues in the CDR3. CDR1 and CDR2 (germline): MNHEY, SVGAGI. V was trimmed by 0 bases and J by 6 bases, leaving 11 bases between them.

The rearrangement uses TRBV6-1 and TRBJ1-5; TRBD1 agrees at 8 bases. CDR3 length: 16 amino acids. Germline V gives CDR1 MNHNS, CDR2 SASEGT. The J segment lost 5 bases and the V segment lost 2 bases, leaving 8 bases of the junction unmatched. The CDR3 loop reads CASSENGMTGDQPQHF. Here the CDR3 DNA reads TGTGCCAGCAGTGAAAATGGGATGACAGGGGATCAGCCCCAGCATTTT.

This rearrangement joins TRBV7-3 to TRBJ2-7; TRBD1 matches 8 bases. Losses at the gene ends were 5 bases for V and 3 bases for J; bases not matched to a gene: 9. Germline V gene lookup returns CDR1 SGHTA and CDR2 FQGTGA. The CDR3 sequence is 15 residues long. CDR3 bases: TGTGCCAGCAGCCTCGGACAGGGTAAACACTACGAGCAGTACTTC. Residues: CASSLGQGKHYEQYF.

The V gene is TRBV7-3, the J gene TRBJ2-2; unclear D gene. The CDR3 runs 12 residues. Trimming shortened V by 5 bases and J by 6 bases, and 7 bases separated the two germline ends. CDR1 and CDR2 (germline): SGHTA, FQGTGA. CDR3 amino acids: CASSPTSGELFF. CDR3 nucleotide sequence: TGTGCCAGCAGCCCGACGTCCGGGGAGCTGTTTTTT.

The chain links TRBV9 to TRBJ2-1, with TRBD2 matching 7 bases. Looked up from germline, CDR1 is SGDLS and CDR2 is YYNGEE. The CDR3 covers 15 residues. J lost 7 bases, V lost 4 bases, and 11 bases had no gene match. The CDR3 DNA reads TGTGCCAGCAGCTCCCCAGCGGGATCTGTAAATGAGCAGTTCTTC. This encodes CASSSPAGSVNEQFF.